Listed below are T cell receptor beta chains from one sample, sequenced in a study of metastatic and nonmetastatic thyroid tumors. TCRdb recomputed clones from the PCR reads via MiXCR. The sample includes about 40,000 clones, about 17% seen only once; the top ten take less than 4.5%. The specimen was blood. The receptors shown here come from a female donor with papillary thyroid cancer or a benign thyroid nodule (not recorded which). Some clones in this sample may be carry-over from other donors' samples. The CDR3 runs from the conserved cysteine through the conserved F or W. D genes are given only for firm matches. Size values are once, few and many counts, or a class for expanded clones, and some rows have none.

j_gene: TRBJ1-1; abundance: -; d_gene: -; v_gene: TRBV5-1; CDR3nt: TGCGCCAGCAGCTTCTTACAACAGGGAAACACTGAAGCTTTCTTT; CDR3aa: CASSFLQQGNTEAFF
j_gene: TRBJ2-5; abundance: many; d_gene: -; v_gene: TRBV4-2; CDR3nt: TGTGCCAGCAGCCAAAGTCTCCGGGAGACCCAGTACTTC; CDR3aa: CASSQSLRETQYF
j_gene: TRBJ1-4; abundance: many; d_gene: -; v_gene: TRBV19; CDR3nt: TGTGCCAGTAGAATCACAGGCAATGAAAAACTGTTTTTT; CDR3aa: CASRITGNEKLFF
j_gene: TRBJ2-7; abundance: many; d_gene: TRBD1; v_gene: TRBV5-1; CDR3nt: TGCGCCAGCACTCCGGGACAGGGGGTCTACGAGCAGTACTTC; CDR3aa: CASTPGQGVYEQYF
j_gene: TRBJ1-3; abundance: many; d_gene: -; v_gene: TRBV29-1; CDR3nt: TGCAGCGTTGAAGAGGGGGACTCTAGAAACACCATATATTTT; CDR3aa: CSVEEGDSRNTIYF
j_gene: TRBJ2-1; abundance: -; d_gene: -; v_gene: TRBV7-3; CDR3nt: TGTGCCAGCAGCTTATACGGCCAAGGAAATGAGCAGTTCTTC; CDR3aa: CASSLYGQGNEQFF
j_gene: TRBJ2-2; abundance: many; d_gene: TRBD2; v_gene: TRBV9; CDR3nt: TGTGCCAGCAGCCCTCGACTAGCGCGGAACACCGGGGAGCTGTTTTTT; CDR3aa: CASSPRLARNTGELFF
j_gene: TRBJ1-1; abundance: few; d_gene: -; v_gene: TRBV2; CDR3nt: TGTGCCAGCAGTGACTCCTTGAAGGGCCCGCATAAAGCTTTCTTT; CDR3aa: CASSDSLKGPHKAFF
j_gene: TRBJ2-3; abundance: many; d_gene: TRBD2; v_gene: TRBV20-1; CDR3nt: TGCAGTGCTATGCCGGGACTAGCGGGGAATGAGGGAGATACGCAGTATTTT; CDR3aa: CSAMPGLAGNEGDTQYF
j_gene: TRBJ2-2; abundance: many; d_gene: -; v_gene: TRBV10-3; CDR3nt: TGTGCCTCAGTACGACAGAACACCGGGGAGCTGTTTTTT; CDR3aa: CASVRQNTGELFF
j_gene: TRBJ1-1; abundance: many; d_gene: -; v_gene: TRBV28; CDR3nt: TGTGCCAGCAGTTTCCTGAACACTGAAGCTTTCTTT; CDR3aa: CASSFLNTEAFF
j_gene: TRBJ2-7; abundance: many; d_gene: TRBD1; v_gene: TRBV19; CDR3nt: TGTGCCAGTAGTTCGGGACAGGGGGTCTTCGAGCAGTACTTC; CDR3aa: CASSSGQGVFEQYF
j_gene: TRBJ1-5; abundance: -; d_gene: -; v_gene: TRBV15; CDR3nt: TGTGCCACCAGCAGATACCCGCAGAGCAATCAGCCCCAGCATTTT; CDR3aa: CATSRYPQSNQPQHF
j_gene: TRBJ2-7; abundance: many; d_gene: -; v_gene: TRBV30; CDR3nt: TGTGCCTGGAGTGTACTGGTACCGGACGAGCAGTACTTC; CDR3aa: CAWSVLVPDEQYF
j_gene: TRBJ2-1; abundance: few; d_gene: -; v_gene: TRBV28; CDR3nt: TGTGCCAGCGTGGGCAGTTTAACCCCCTACAATGAGCAGTTCTTC; CDR3aa: CASVGSLTPYNEQFF
j_gene: TRBJ2-6; abundance: -; d_gene: TRBD1; v_gene: TRBV6-1; CDR3nt: TGTGCCAGCAGTGGAACAGGGGTCGGGGCCAACGTCCTGACTTTC; CDR3aa: CASSGTGVGANVLTF
j_gene: TRBJ1-6; abundance: many; d_gene: -; v_gene: TRBV11-2; CDR3nt: TGTGCCAGCAGCCCCCTGGACTCGGTCAATTCACCCCTCCACTTT; CDR3aa: CASSPLDSVNSPLHF
j_gene: TRBJ1-1; abundance: -; d_gene: -; v_gene: TRBV2; CDR3nt: TGTGCCAGCATTTGGACCACTGAAGCTTTCTTT; CDR3aa: CASIWTTEAFF
j_gene: TRBJ2-5; abundance: many; d_gene: -; v_gene: TRBV5-1; CDR3nt: TGCGCCAGCAGCTTGGAAGTGGAGACCCAGTACTTC; CDR3aa: CASSLEVETQYF
j_gene: TRBJ1-2; abundance: many; d_gene: -; v_gene: TRBV19; CDR3nt: TGTGCCAGTAGTATAGCCGGGCCTGGGGGCGGCTACACCTTC; CDR3aa: CASSIAGPGGGYTF
j_gene: TRBJ2-7; abundance: many; d_gene: -; v_gene: TRBV12-3/TRBV12-4; CDR3nt: TGTGCCAGCAGCCTTCCCGGGGACCCCTACGAGCAGTACTTC; CDR3aa: CASSLPGDPYEQYF
j_gene: TRBJ2-1; abundance: many; d_gene: -; v_gene: TRBV7-9; CDR3nt: TGTGCCAGCAGCGAGACATACAATGAGCAGTTCTTC; CDR3aa: CASSETYNEQFF
j_gene: TRBJ1-1; abundance: many; d_gene: TRBD1; v_gene: TRBV11-1; CDR3nt: TGTGCCAGCAGCTTCCGGGACAGGGGCGTAAACACTGAAGCTTTCTTT; CDR3aa: CASSFRDRGVNTEAFF
j_gene: TRBJ1-6; abundance: many; d_gene: TRBD1; v_gene: TRBV10-3; CDR3nt: TGTGCCATCCGGGGACAGGGCGATTCACCCCTCCACTTT; CDR3aa: CAIRGQGDSPLHF
j_gene: TRBJ2-5; abundance: many; d_gene: -; v_gene: TRBV19; CDR3nt: TGTGCCAGTAGTACCGACGGACAAGAGACCCAGTACTTC; CDR3aa: CASSTDGQETQYF
j_gene: TRBJ1-1; abundance: many; d_gene: -; v_gene: TRBV7-9; CDR3nt: TGTGCCAGCAGCCCCACAGTCGGGATGAACACTGAAGCTTTCTTT; CDR3aa: CASSPTVGMNTEAFF
j_gene: TRBJ1-1; abundance: many; d_gene: -; v_gene: TRBV11-3; CDR3nt: TGTGCCAGCAGCTTAGGAGGTACAGGAGGCACTGAAGCTTTCTTT; CDR3aa: CASSLGGTGGTEAFF
j_gene: TRBJ1-1; abundance: many; d_gene: TRBD1; v_gene: TRBV6-1; CDR3nt: TGTGCCAGCAGTCTTGACAGGGGGACCGAAGCTTTCTTT; CDR3aa: CASSLDRGTEAFF
j_gene: TRBJ2-1; abundance: many; d_gene: -; v_gene: TRBV20-1; CDR3nt: TGCAGTGCTATCGACTCGATTACCTGGACGGGGAGCTCCTACAATGAGCAGTTCTTC; CDR3aa: CSAIDSITWTGSSYNEQFF
j_gene: TRBJ2-1; abundance: many; d_gene: -; v_gene: TRBV6-1; CDR3nt: TGTGCCAGCAGGGAACAGTTCGGCAATGAGCAGTTCTTC; CDR3aa: CASREQFGNEQFF
j_gene: TRBJ1-2; abundance: few; d_gene: -; v_gene: TRBV12-5; CDR3nt: TGTGCTAGTGTCGTGTTGACAGCTAACTATGTCTACACCTTC; CDR3aa: CASVVLTANYVYTF
j_gene: TRBJ1-6; abundance: many; d_gene: -; v_gene: TRBV28; CDR3nt: TGTGCCAGCAGTTTATCCCAAGCACATTCACCCCTCCACTTT; CDR3aa: CASSLSQAHSPLHF
j_gene: TRBJ1-3; abundance: many; d_gene: -; v_gene: TRBV30; CDR3nt: TGTGCCTGGAGCCGGGGAAGCTCTGGAAACACCATATATTTT; CDR3aa: CAWSRGSSGNTIYF
j_gene: TRBJ2-7; abundance: many; d_gene: TRBD2; v_gene: TRBV24-1; CDR3nt: TGTGCCACCAGTGCCCCCCGGGGGGGGAACTCCTACGAGCAGTACTTC; CDR3aa: CATSAPRGGNSYEQYF
j_gene: TRBJ1-1; abundance: -; d_gene: -; v_gene: TRBV25-1; CDR3nt: TGTGCCAGCAGTGAATACCCATGTGGCGCGTACACTGAAGCTTTCTTT; CDR3aa: CASSEYPCGAYTEAFF
j_gene: TRBJ1-6; abundance: many; d_gene: -; v_gene: TRBV3-1; CDR3nt: TGTGCCAGCAGCCAAGGGGTAGGCTCACCCCTCCACTTT; CDR3aa: CASSQGVGSPLHF
j_gene: TRBJ2-3; abundance: many; d_gene: TRBD1; v_gene: TRBV18; CDR3nt: TGTGCCAGCTCACCACCGCAGGGGGCATTAAGGACAGATACGCAGTATTTT; CDR3aa: CASSPPQGALRTDTQYF
j_gene: TRBJ2-1; abundance: many; d_gene: -; v_gene: TRBV9; CDR3nt: TGTGCCAGCAGCGTGTCCGGGGGCCCCTACAATGAGCAGTTCTTC; CDR3aa: CASSVSGGPYNEQFF
j_gene: TRBJ2-7; abundance: -; d_gene: -; v_gene: TRBV7-3; CDR3nt: TGTGCCAGCAGTTCAAAGTATAGTTCCTTCTACGAGCAGTACTTC; CDR3aa: CASSSKYSSFYEQYF
j_gene: TRBJ1-5; abundance: many; d_gene: -; v_gene: TRBV28; CDR3nt: TGTGCCAGCAGTTTGCCCCGATATAGCAATCAGCCCCAGCATTTT; CDR3aa: CASSLPRYSNQPQHF
j_gene: TRBJ1-1; abundance: many; d_gene: -; v_gene: TRBV27; CDR3nt: TGTGCCAGCAGGCCACAGGTTAGCACTAAAGCTTTCTTT; CDR3aa: CASRPQVSTKAFF
j_gene: TRBJ2-5; abundance: many; d_gene: -; v_gene: TRBV2; CDR3nt: TGTGCCAGCGGATCGGGGACGCGGAAAGAGACCCAGTACTTC; CDR3aa: CASGSGTRKETQYF
j_gene: TRBJ1-2; abundance: many; d_gene: TRBD1; v_gene: TRBV30; CDR3nt: TGTGCCTGGAGTATCGGACAGGGAGATTATGGCTACACCTTC; CDR3aa: CAWSIGQGDYGYTF
j_gene: TRBJ1-4; abundance: many; d_gene: -; v_gene: TRBV29-1; CDR3nt: TGCAGCGTTGAAGATCCCGGCTCTAATGAAAAACTGTTTTTT; CDR3aa: CSVEDPGSNEKLFF
j_gene: TRBJ2-5; abundance: many; d_gene: -; v_gene: TRBV29-1; CDR3nt: TGCAGCGTTGAGTTCTACTCAGGGGCCGGGGAGACCCAGTACTTC; CDR3aa: CSVEFYSGAGETQYF
j_gene: TRBJ1-3; abundance: many; d_gene: -; v_gene: TRBV6-5; CDR3nt: TGTGCCAGCAGTTACTCCGGGGGCTCTGGAAACACCATATATTTT; CDR3aa: CASSYSGGSGNTIYF
j_gene: TRBJ2-7; abundance: many; d_gene: TRBD2; v_gene: TRBV7-6; CDR3nt: TGTGCCAGCAGCCAACACAGCGGGAGTAGCTCCTACGAGCAGTACTTC; CDR3aa: CASSQHSGSSSYEQYF
j_gene: TRBJ1-5; abundance: many; d_gene: -; v_gene: TRBV28; CDR3nt: TGTGCCAGCCACTACGCGGGACGGGTAAATCAGCCCCAGCATTTT; CDR3aa: CASHYAGRVNQPQHF
j_gene: TRBJ1-2; abundance: many; d_gene: -; v_gene: TRBV2; CDR3nt: TGTGCCAGCAGTGAACTGGGGGTAGCTAACTATGGCTACACCTTC; CDR3aa: CASSELGVANYGYTF
j_gene: TRBJ1-2; abundance: many; d_gene: -; v_gene: TRBV20-1; CDR3nt: TGCAGTGCTAGTGGCCCCTTAACCCCCTATGGCTACACCTTC; CDR3aa: CSASGPLTPYGYTF
j_gene: TRBJ2-7; abundance: -; d_gene: TRBD1; v_gene: TRBV5-1; CDR3nt: TGCGCCAGCAGCCAACGGACAGGGCCCTACGAGCAGTACTTC; CDR3aa: CASSQRTGPYEQYF